The following is a T cell receptor (beta chain) sequence with its context. This specimen comes from a study of blood T cells in healthy people across ages. The CDR3 sequence is 17 residues long. Germline CDR1 reads SGHAT; CDR2 reads FQNNGV. The V and J ends lost 4 bases and 3 bases respectively, with 19 bases between them. For the second PCR, which ran for roughly 6 to 12 cycles, a sample-barcoded 5' primer and a J-beta primer mix were used. Using its own MiXCR run on the 5' RACE reads, TCRdb lists one record per CDR3 protein. The sample includes hundreds of thousands of distinct CDR3 sequences, about 48% of them seen just once.

V and J are TRBV11-2 and TRBJ2-1; D perhaps matches TRBD1 (5 bases). Sequencing was done on a sample of blood. The clonotype was recovered from a man under 40 in good health. The chain's CDR3 is CASSSIPRVAGYNEQFF. CDR3 nucleotides: TGTGCCAGCAGCTCAATCCCCAGGGTAGCAGGCTACAATGAGCAGTTCTTC.